Listed here are 30 T cell receptor beta chains from one sample, sequenced in a study of blood T cell repertoires in COVID-19. TCRdb keeps only in-frame clones here, not all; method: immunoSEQ multiplex PCR. This table has under 400,000 clones, around 90% appearing once. The sequenced sample was peripheral blood. These receptors all stem from a woman in her 30s with COVID-19, enrolled during active disease.

This clone came up a few times. CDR3 nucleotide sequence: TGCGCCAGGAAGACAGGGACCGAGCAGTACTTC. Translating gives CARKTGTEQYF. The rearrangement uses TRBV23-1 and TRBJ2-7; 7 positions match TRBD1. Being an ORF, TRBV23-1 has a function that is uncertain. The CDR3 spans 11 residues. The ends lost 9 bases at V and 6 bases at J; junction bases unmatched: 5.

V is TRBV6-5 and J is TRBJ2-1; D remains unclear. The V end was cut by 0 bases, the J end by 1 base, with 10 bases between. The length of the CDR3 is 16 residues. Per germline, CDR1 MNHEY and CDR2 SVGAGI. CDR3 region: CASSYSPNLSYNEQFF. In DNA form, the CDR3 reads TGTGCCAGCAGTTACTCTCCTAACTTATCCTACAATGAGCAGTTCTTC.

The chain employs TRBV5-1 and TRBJ2-5; 9 nucleotides line up with TRBD2. V was pared by 5 bases and J by 2 bases, with 4 bases of the junction left unmatched. The CDR3 runs 14 residues. The germline gives CDR1 SGHRS, CDR2 YFSETQ. CDR3 residues: CASRRLAAQETQYF. CDR3 coding DNA: TGCGCCAGCAGGCGACTAGCGGCGCAAGAGACCCAGTACTTC. The full variable domain, in which reference TRBV5-1 and TRBJ2-5 provide the parts outside the CDR3, is KAGVTQTPRYLIKTRGQQVTLSCSPISGHRSVSWYQQTPGQGLQFLFEYFSETQRNKGNFPGRFSGRQFSNSRSEMNVSTLELGDSALYLCASRRLAAQETQYFGPGTRLLVL.

The chain recombines TRBV19 with TRBJ2-7; 7 bases agree with TRBD1. V lost 1 base to trimming and J lost 2 bases; unmatched junction nucleotides: 5. The CDR3 has 15 residues. CDR1 and CDR2 (germline): LNHDA, SQIVND (reference sequence). The CDR3 nucleotides are TGTGCCAGTAGTATAGCAGGGACAGATCCCTACGAGCAGTACTTC. It yields the protein CASSIAGTDPYEQYF. Based on the CDR3 plus reference TRBV19 and TRBJ2-7, the full variable domain is DGGITQSPKYLFRKEGQNVTLSCEQNLNHDAMYWYRQDPGQGLRLIYYSQIVNDFQKGDIAEGYSVSREKKESFPLTVTSAQKNPTAFYLCASSIAGTDPYEQYFGPGTRLTVT.

The genes are TRBV2 and TRBJ1-2; the D gene is possibly TRBD1 (5 bases). In germline, CDR1 is SNHLY, CDR2 FYNNEI. This CDR3 is 13 amino acids long. Trimming cost V 2 bases and J 4 bases, with 8 bases left between them. The CDR3, as DNA: TGTGCCAGCAGTGAACAGGGCTCCTATGGCTACACCTTC. Protein product: CASSEQGSYGYTF.

The chain couples TRBV5-1 to TRBJ1-5, with D possibly matching TRBD1 (5 bases). Looked up from germline, CDR1 is SGHRS and CDR2 is YFSETQ. V lost 4 bases and J 1 base, leaving 12 bases between the germline ends. This CDR3 spans 15 amino acids. CDR3 region: CASSPGLLSNQPQHF. The CDR3 DNA reads TGCGCCAGCAGCCCGGGACTCCTGAGCAATCAGCCCCAGCATTTT.

A single count supports this clone. The chain combines TRBV27 with TRBJ2-2, with D maybe TRBD1 (6 bases). The CDR3 is 14 amino acids. Germline lookup yields CDR1 MNHEY and CDR2 SMNVEV (reference sequence). The V end lost 5 bases, the J end lost 3 bases, and 10 bases lay between the germline ends. The CDR3 nucleotides read TGTGCCAGCAGTGCCTACAGGGACACCGGGGAGCTGTTTTTT. Encoded protein: CASSAYRDTGELFF.

The chain is built from TRBV3-1 (or the pseudogene TRBV3-2) and TRBJ2-3; D not resolved. The V end was cut by 6 bases, the J end by 2 bases, with 9 bases between. Germline V gene lookup returns CDR1 LGHDT and CDR2 YNNKEL (reference sequence). The CDR3 runs to 13 residues. CDR3: CASSKEHTDTQYF. The CDR3 DNA is TGTGCCAGCAGTAAGGAGCACACAGATACGCAGTATTTT.

This CDR3 reads CASSTPTRTGLGYGYTF. In nucleotides, the CDR3 is TGTGCCAGCAGCACCCCGACTCGGACAGGGCTAGGTTATGGCTACACCTTC. This sequence joins TRBV28 and TRBJ1-2, with 8 bases that match TRBD1. Germline assignment: CDR1 MDHEN and CDR2 SYDVKM. Unmatched junction bases numbered 17, after V lost 6 bases and J lost 5 bases. The CDR3 length is 17 residues.

The gene calls are TRBV15 and TRBJ1-5, with D possibly being TRBD1 (6 bases). Looked up from germline, CDR1 is LNHNV and CDR2 is YYDKDF (reference sequence). Trimming cost V 5 bases and J 7 bases, with 18 bases left between them. The CDR3 loop spans 15 amino acids. The CDR3 coding sequence is TGTGCCACCAGCTTCCGGGGAGGGGGGGCACAGCCCCAGCATTTT. Protein sequence: CATSFRGGGAQPQHF.

The chain links TRBV18 to TRBJ2-5, with 9 bases matching TRBD2. Losses at the gene ends were 5 bases for V and 1 base for J; bases not matched to a gene: 5. Germline CDR1 is KGHSH and CDR2 is LQKENI. The CDR3 extends over 15 amino acids. The CDR3 protein is CASSALAGVQETQYF. The CDR3, as DNA: TGTGCCAGCTCAGCCTTAGCGGGAGTCCAAGAGACCCAGTACTTC.

The chain couples TRBV2 to TRBJ2-1, with 7 bases that match TRBD2. The CDR3 length is 12 residues. The J segment lost 9 bases and the V segment lost 3 bases, leaving 2 bases of the junction unmatched. Germline V gene data show CDR1 as SNHLY and CDR2 as FYNNEI. The CDR3 is CASSDRGGEQFF. The CDR3 region has the DNA TGTGCCAGCAGTGACCGCGGGGGTGAGCAGTTCTTC.

The rearrangement links TRBV5-1 to TRBJ2-3; a possible D gene is TRBD1 (5 bases). Germline loops: CDR1 SGHRS, CDR2 YFSETQ. V lost 2 bases and J 9 bases, leaving 13 bases between the germline ends. CDR3 size: 13 residues. CDR3 sequence: CASSFNAQGTQYF. For the CDR3, the DNA is TGCGCCAGCAGCTTTAACGCTCAGGGAACGCAGTATTTT.

V and J are TRBV19 and TRBJ2-3; D gene unclear. CDR3 size: 14 residues. The ends were cut back, 5 bases at V and 0 bases at J, with 9 bases in the middle. Germline CDR1 is LNHDA and CDR2 is SQIVND (reference sequence). The CDR3, as DNA: TGTGCCAGTAGTCCCGGTAGTAGCACAGATACGCAGTATTTT. Protein: CASSPGSSTDTQYF.

In this sample, this clone turned up a few times. The chain couples TRBV25-1 to TRBJ2-1; 9 positions match TRBD1. The CDR3 extends over 18 amino acids. CDR1 and CDR2 from the germline V gene are MGHDK and SYGVNS. With 4 bases clipped from V and 1 base from J, the junction kept 11 bases outside the gene matches. The CDR3 bases are TGTGCCAGCAGTGCGGGGACAGGGCAGAAACGTTCCTACAATGAGCAGTTCTTC. Translating gives CASSAGTGQKRSYNEQFF. Using reference TRBV25-1 and TRBJ2-1 for the parts outside the CDR3, the full variable domain is EADIYQTPRYLVIGTGKKITLECSQTMGHDKMYWYQQDPGMELHLIHYSYGVNSTEKGDLSSESTVSRIRTEHFPLTLESARPSHTSQYLCASSAGTGQKRSYNEQFFGPGTRLTVL.

The chain links TRBV11-2 to TRBJ2-7; 11 nucleotides align to TRBD1. Losses at the gene ends were 5 bases for V and 3 bases for J; bases not matched to a gene: 9. Germline V lookup: CDR1 SGHAT, CDR2 FQNNGV. The CDR3 runs 16 residues. DNA for the CDR3: TGTGCCAGCAGCAAACCCGGGACAGGGGGAGGCTACGAGCAGTACTTC. Translation: CASSKPGTGGGYEQYF. Complete variable domain (other parts from reference TRBV11-2 and TRBJ2-7): EAGVAQSPRYKIIEKRQSVAFWCNPISGHATLYWYQQILGQGPKLLIQFQNNGVVDDSQLPKDRFSAERLKGVDSTLKIQPAKLEDSAVYLCASSKPGTGGGYEQYFGPGTRLTVT.

This clone is a singleton in its sample. The V call is TRBV30, the J call TRBJ2-2; D remains ambiguous. V lost 0 bases and J 6 bases, leaving 8 bases between the germline ends. CDR1 and CDR2 (germline): GTSNPN, SVGIG (reference sequence). The CDR3 spans 13 residues. The CDR3 here is CAWSVSGAGELFF. CDR3 sequence (DNA): TGTGCCTGGAGTGTATCAGGCGCCGGGGAGCTGTTTTTT.

This chain uses TRBV5-1 with TRBJ1-1, with 11 positions matching TRBD1. This CDR3 is built from 14 residues. Germline V gene data show CDR1 as SGHRS and CDR2 as YFSETQ. V shed 2 bases and J 4 bases; nucleotides not matched to a gene: 1. The CDR3 spells CASSFGTGGTEAFF. CDR3 sequence (DNA): TGCGCCAGCAGCTTCGGGACAGGGGGCACTGAAGCTTTCTTT.

The V and J genes are TRBV19 and TRBJ2-7, with 7 bases that match TRBD2. This CDR3 has 15 amino acids. Germline values: CDR1 LNHDA, CDR2 SQIVND (reference sequence). Unmatched junction bases numbered 15, after V lost 6 bases and J lost 7 bases. Here the CDR3 DNA reads TGTGCCAGTAGCGCTTGGGAGGGGAAGGCGCGGGAGCAGTACTTC. It translates to CASSAWEGKAREQYF.

The V gene is TRBV24-1, the J gene TRBJ2-1; D may be TRBD2 (7 bases). Trimming shortened V by 8 bases and J by 8 bases, and 18 bases separated the two germline ends. CDR1 and CDR2 (germline): KGHDR, SFDVKD. This CDR3 is 14 amino acids long. The CDR3 region has the DNA TGTGCCACCAAACGAGGGGGGGATAGGGATGAGCAGTTCTTC. This gives the protein CATKRGGDRDEQFF.

The chain employs TRBV7-6 and TRBJ1-6; D gene unclear. The CDR3 totals 13 residues. The germline V gene has CDR1 SGHVS and CDR2 FNYEAQ. The V and J ends lost 1 base and 10 bases respectively, with 8 bases between them. The CDR3 DNA follows: TGTGCCAGCAGCTTAGAGAGATACTCACCCCTCCACTTT. Protein sequence: CASSLERYSPLHF.

This clone was seen a single time. This chain uses TRBV9 with TRBJ2-3; D is perhaps TRBD1 (6 bases). The germline V gene encodes CDR1 SGDLS and CDR2 YYNGEE. The V end was cut by 2 bases, the J end by 4 bases, with 23 bases between. This CDR3 contains 18 residues. This chain's CDR3 is CASSVELTGILRPDTQYF. CDR3 DNA sequence: TGTGCCAGCAGCGTCGAGTTAACAGGGATCCTTCGTCCAGATACGCAGTATTTT.

The chain employs TRBV30 and TRBJ2-1, with a possible D match to TRBD1 (7 bases). Looked up from germline, CDR1 is GTSNPN and CDR2 is SVGIG (reference sequence). V dropped 5 bases and J dropped 7 bases, with 15 bases sitting between them. The CDR3 extends over 13 amino acids. The CDR3 coding sequence is TGTGCCTGGGCCAGGGGGGCAGGGAATGAGCAGTTCTTC. It specifies CAWARGAGNEQFF.

CDR3 DNA sequence: TGTGCCAGCAGCTTAGTGACATCCCCTAACTATGGCTACACCTTC. It encodes CASSLVTSPNYGYTF. The chain is built from TRBV7-8 and TRBJ1-2; D uncertain. The ends were cut back, 1 base at V and 0 bases at J, with 9 bases in the middle. Germline lookup yields CDR1 SGHVS and CDR2 FQNEAQ. The CDR3 spans 15 residues.

The V gene is TRBV10-1, the J gene TRBJ1-4; a possible D gene is TRBD1 (6 bases). The length of the CDR3 is 14 residues. V was cut by 2 bases and J by 7 bases, with 11 bases left in between. CDR1 WNHNN and CDR2 SYGVQD come from the germline V gene (reference sequence). This CDR3 reads CASSETGPSEKLFF. The CDR3 DNA reads as TGCGCCAGCAGTGAGACAGGGCCTTCTGAAAAACTGTTTTTT.

The chain employs TRBV12-3 or TRBV12-4 and TRBJ2-7; no reliable D call. This CDR3 has 13 residues. With 3 bases removed from V and 2 bases from J, the gap between germline ends came to 8 bases. The CDR3 reads CASSFGDAYEQYF. Written as DNA, the CDR3 is TGTGCCAGCAGTTTCGGAGATGCCTACGAGCAGTACTTC.

The CDR3 DNA follows: TGTGCCAGCAGGGCTAGCGGGAGCACAGATACGCAGTATTTT. It is translated as CASRASGSTDTQYF. The chain carries TRBV6-5 and TRBJ2-3, with 8 bases that match TRBD2. V was pared by 6 bases and J by 0 bases, with 2 bases of the junction left unmatched. Per germline, CDR1 MNHEY and CDR2 SVGAGI. This CDR3 is 14 amino acids long.

The V call is TRBV6-1, the J call TRBJ2-7, with a tentative D call TRBD1 (5 bases). The V and J ends lost 3 bases and 2 bases respectively, with 11 bases between them. This CDR3 region has 14 residues. Germline values: CDR1 MNHNS, CDR2 SASEGT. DNA for the CDR3: TGTGCCAGCAGTGAGACCAGGGTACCCTACGAGCAGTACTTC. Its translation: CASSETRVPYEQYF.

The chain is built from TRBV29-1 and TRBJ2-3, with D hard to call. In germline, CDR1 is SQVTM, CDR2 ANQGSEA. The CDR3 loop spans 13 amino acids. Trimming removed 3 bases from V and 0 bases from J, with 7 bases in between. CDR3 DNA: TGCAGCGTTGATTCGGAGAGCACAGATACGCAGTATTTT. Its protein is CSVDSESTDTQYF.

This chain connects TRBV18 to TRBJ2-1; 14 nucleotides line up with TRBD2. Losses at the gene ends were 4 bases for V and 0 bases for J; bases not matched to a gene: 5. Germline V CDR1 and CDR2: KGHSH, LQKENI. The CDR3 covers 18 residues. CDR3 in DNA: TGTGCCAGCTCACACGGACTAGCGGGAGGTTTCTCCTACAATGAGCAGTTCTTC. Translating it yields CASSHGLAGGFSYNEQFF.